The present TCR beta chain was sequenced within a study of regulatory T cells in long-lasting Graves disease. The study, taken as a whole, reports: The analysis examined peripheral blood only and excluded thyroid tissue.

Library construction for TCR beta used iRepertoire HTBI primers and Arm-PCR of CDR3 regions. TCRdb re-called the multiplex PCR reads with MiXCR, one entry per CDR3 protein. The sample carries hundreds of thousands of distinct CDR3 sequences, about 16% recorded once. Time point here: newly diagnosed GD, antithyroid drugs for less than 3 months. TCR sequences were obtained from RNA taken from PBMCs. This clonotype was observed many times. The antigen is undetermined. The same data also went into a second study, on T cells in Graves' hyperthyroidism and ophthalmopathy. That work adds: The HTBI primer set served for first-round RT-PCR of the TCR CDR3.

This clonotype was obtained from a woman aged 35 to 60 with Graves disease. The sample consisted of peripheral blood mononuclear cells (PBMCs), taken at new diagnosis, from a patient treated with antithyroid drugs.

CDR3 nucleotides: TGTGCCAGCAACAGGGTCAATCAGCCCCAGCATTTT. Translation: CASNRVNQPQHF. The V and J genes are TRBV2 and TRBJ1-5, with D possibly TRBD1 on 6 matching bases. Germline-derived CDR1 and CDR2 are SNHLY and FYNNEI. The CDR3 totals 12 residues. V was pared by 7 bases and J by 3 bases, with 7 bases between. Supplemented by reference TRBV2 and TRBJ1-5, the full variable domain reads EPEVTQTPSHQVTQMGQEVILRCVPISNHLYFYWYRQILGQKVEFLVSFYNNEISEKSEIFDDQFSVERPDGSNFTLKIRSTKLEDSAMYFCASNRVNQPQHFGDGTRLSIL.